This T cell receptor beta chain was obtained from a study of Ad26.COV2.S vaccination and SARS-CoV-2 variants. Generated by immunoSEQ multiplex PCR, the TCRdb table keeps only in-frame clones and is missing some. The sample contains hundreds of thousands of clones, approximately 89% of which appear only once. The treatment was: approximately 18 received Ad26.COV2.S at low or high dose, single or two shots; about 5 received placebo; per-sample allocation not given. Collection of samples fell on day 63 after the first vaccine or placebo injection. Germline CDR1 and CDR2: SGHDN and FVKESK. The CDR3 consists of 16 residues. V was clipped by 2 bases and J by 8 bases, with 21 bases between them.

The chain links TRBV14 to TRBJ1-2; TRBD1 is a possible D gene (6 bases). The sequenced sample was peripheral blood, obtained in a trial of Ad26.COV2.S vaccine versus placebo. The TCR comes from a person aged 18-60 years who received the Ad26.COV2.S COVID-19 vaccine or a placebo. CDR3 sequence (DNA): TGTGCCAGCAGCCAACCTGGGGGCCGACCTATGGTGGGCTACACCTTC. It is translated as CASSQPGGRPMVGYTF. Full variable domain (outside the CDR3, taken from reference TRBV14 and TRBJ1-2): EAGVTQFPSHSVIEKGQTVTLRCDPISGHDNLYWYRRVMGKEIKFLLHFVKESKQDESGMPNNRFLAERTGGTYSTLKVQPAELEDSGVYFCASSQPGGRPMVGYTFGSGTRLTVV.